This record covers a single T cell receptor (beta chain). Its antigen is unidentified. The PCR contained 60 Vbeta and 13 Jbeta primers. In the authors' workflow: Later, 65 million to 90 million unique TCR beta chains were counted in an analysis, and about 10 million of them were shared. The repertoire was sequenced with immunoSEQ multiplex PCR; TCRdb's copy has only in-frame clones and lacks some. V and J calls and clone size come straight from that table; D and trimming were deduced from the DNA. This sample has 250,000 to 350,000 clones; roughly two thirds occur once, and the top ten carry over 2%. The record originates from a study of cytomegalovirus exposure and HLA in healthy donors. This CDR3 contains 15 residues. The ends lost 5 bases at V and 4 bases at J; junction bases unmatched: 12. Germline CDR1 and CDR2: GTSNPN and SVGIG (reference sequence). Points from the study as a whole: CMV serostatus was the only immune exposure information that was available.

This receptor was identified in a female donor in good health and CMV-seronegative. The chain recombines TRBV30 with TRBJ2-3, with 7 bases matching TRBD2. The specimen was PBMCs. CDR3 DNA: TGTGCCTGGGTATCTAGCGGCACGACGGCAGATACGCAGTATTTT. Translation gives CAWVSSGTTADTQYF.